These 30 T cell receptor beta chains came from one sample sequenced in a study of T cells in Graves' hyperthyroidism and ophthalmopathy. TCR beta CDR3 regions were amplified from RNA. Initially, a first-round RT-PCR of the TCR CDR3 employed the HTBI primer set. TCRdb fed the multiplex PCR reads into MiXCR, producing one record per CDR3 protein. The repertoire includes about 550,000 distinct CDR3 sequences, 20% of them detected once, and about 30% sits in the top ten. The specimen sequenced was blood. The receptors shown here come from a young man with Graves' hyperthyroidism.

This clonotype was recorded at least ten times. The chain carries TRBV12-3 or TRBV12-4 and TRBJ2-7; 8 bases are a match to TRBD1. The CDR3 extends over 13 amino acids. The V segment lost 1 base and the J segment 6 bases; nucleotides outside the gene matches: 2. The CDR3 bases are TGTGCCAGCAGTTTAGGTACAGGGGGCGAGCAGTACTTC. It encodes CASSLGTGGEQYF.

Ten or more counts support this clonotype. The chain joins TRBV7-8 to TRBJ1-3; D not resolved. Germline V gene sequence: CDR1 SGHVS, CDR2 FQNEAQ. Trimming took off 2 bases at V and 4 bases at J, with 9 bases between the two ends. CDR3 size: 14 residues. This CDR3 is CASSLYREGNTIYF. As DNA, the CDR3 is TGTGCCAGCAGCTTATACCGAGAAGGAAACACCATATATTTT.

This chain joins TRBV9 and TRBJ2-2; D might be TRBD2 (6 bases). The CDR3 is made up of 14 amino acids. Germline V gives CDR1 SGDLS, CDR2 YYNGEE. Between the trimmed V and J ends, which lost 7 bases and 6 bases, there was a span of 16 bases. The DNA of the CDR3 is TGTGCCAGCGGGAGGCCACACAACCCCGGGGAGCTGTTTTTT. Translating it yields CASGRPHNPGELFF. The entire variable domain, with the rest obtained from reference TRBV9 and TRBJ2-2, is as follows: DSGVTQTPKHLITATGQRVTLRCSPRSGDLSVYWYQQSLDQGLQFLIQYYNGEERAKGNILERFSAQQFPDLHSELNLSSLELGDSALYFCASGRPHNPGELFFGEGSRLTVL.

This clonotype was found many times. The genes are TRBV7-9 and TRBJ1-1; possible D gene TRBD1, 5 bases. Trimming took 1 base from V and 1 from J, leaving 10 bases between them. The CDR3 consists of 15 residues. Germline assignment: CDR1 SEHNR and CDR2 FQNEAQ (reference sequence). The CDR3 here is CASSLVGASNTEAFF. The DNA for the CDR3 is TGTGCCAGCAGCTTAGTTGGGGCATCGAACACTGAAGCTTTCTTT. The full variable domain, its missing parts supplied by reference TRBV7-9 and TRBJ1-1, is DTGVSQNPRHKITKRGQNVTFRCDPISEHNRLYWYRQTLGQGPEFLTYFQNEAQLEKSRLLSDRFSAERPKGSFSTLEIQRTEQGDSAMYLCASSLVGASNTEAFFGQGTRLTVV.

This clonotype was observed a few times. A much larger clone lies one base from this, so it may be a read error. The chain carries TRBV2 and TRBJ2-2; possible D gene TRBD2, 5 bases. The CDR3 has 13 amino acids. Germline CDR1 is SNHLY and CDR2 is FYNNEI. The CDR3 region has the DNA TGTGCCAGCAGTGATAGCGTCCCCGGGGAGCTGTTGTTT. Translated, it gives CASSDSVPGELLF.

This clonotype was observed many times. A junction end diverges from the germline sequence, so it may reflect a read error. The chain links TRBV25-1 to TRBJ1-1, with no clear D. Germline V gives CDR1 MGHDK, CDR2 SYGVNS. The CDR3 is 14 residues long. CDR3 DNA: TGTGCCAGCAGTGATGGACTGAGGAACGCTGAAGCTTTCTTT. Encoded protein: CASSDGLRNAEAFF.

This clonotype has a count of ten or more. The chain is built from TRBV30 and TRBJ2-7, with 7 bases fitting TRBD1. Trimming removed 0 bases from V and 7 bases from J; junction bases left unmatched: 6. CDR3 length: 13 residues. CDR1 and CDR2 (germline): GTSNPN, SVGIG (reference sequence). The CDR3 sequence: CAWSVRQGWEQYF. The CDR3, as DNA: TGTGCCTGGAGTGTTCGACAGGGTTGGGAGCAGTACTTC.

The CDR3 reads CSVEEPTLVGNTIYF. CDR3 coding DNA: TGCAGCGTTGAAGAACCGACACTGGTAGGAAACACCATATATTTT. The chain is built from TRBV29-1 and TRBJ1-3; D is ambiguous. V dropped 0 bases and J dropped 4 bases, with 13 bases sitting between them. Germline lookup yields CDR1 SQVTM and CDR2 ANQGSEA. This CDR3 region has 15 residues.

This clonotype was observed a few times. The chain uses TRBV12-3 or TRBV12-4 and TRBJ2-2; 8 bases fit TRBD1. This CDR3 is built from 15 residues. With V trimmed by 3 bases and J by 5 bases, 5 bases remained unmatched. In DNA, the CDR3 is TGTGCCAGCAGTTTCCAGGGGGCAAGGACCGGGGAGCTGTTTTTT. Translating gives CASSFQGARTGELFF.

The sample holds many counts of this clonotype. The gene calls are TRBV6-1 and TRBJ2-7, with D perhaps matching TRBD2 (6 bases). V lost 5 bases to trimming and J lost 9 bases, with 11 bases between them. Germline V CDR1 and CDR2: MNHNS, SASEGT. The CDR3 has 11 amino acids. CDR3 DNA sequence: TGTGCCAGCAGTCCCCCCGGGGGGCAGTACTTC. It encodes CASSPPGGQYF.

This clonotype was seen more than once but under ten times. The chain carries TRBV30 and TRBJ2-1; maybe TRBD2 (5 bases). Per the germline V gene, CDR1 is GTSNPN and CDR2 is SVGIG (reference sequence). V lost 0 bases and J lost 16, with 13 bases in between. This CDR3 spans 11 amino acids. The CDR3 coding sequence is TGTGCCTGGAGTGTAAAGGGAGCAGAATTCTTC. Its translation: CAWSVKGAEFF.

The gene calls are TRBV30 and TRBJ2-2; D unclear. The V and J ends lost 4 bases and 5 bases respectively, with 8 bases between them. The CDR3 consists of 12 residues. Germline assignment: CDR1 GTSNPN and CDR2 SVGIG (reference sequence). The CDR3 DNA sequence: TGTGCCTGGAACTCCGGGACCGGGGAGCTGTTTTTT. It codes for CAWNSGTGELFF.

This clonotype was observed a handful of times. A much larger clonotype is one base distant, so this may be a read error. The conserved final phenylalanine or tryptophan is absent from the CDR3, which likely points to a read error. This sequence joins TRBV6-1 and TRBJ1-3, with D possibly being TRBD1 (5 bases). CDR1 is MNHNS and CDR2 is SASEGT in the germline V gene. This CDR3 has 12 amino acids. V shed 6 bases and J shed 2 bases, with 5 bases lying between them. CDR3: CASRGAGNTIYL. The CDR3 coding sequence is TGTGCCAGCAGGGGGGCTGGAAACACCATATATTTG.

Ten or more counts support this clonotype. The rearrangement joins TRBV14 to TRBJ2-7; D is unresolved. The CDR3 consists of 12 residues. V was clipped by 4 bases and J by 4 bases, with 8 bases between them. Germline CDR1 is SGHDN and CDR2 is FVKESK. The CDR3 sequence is CASSLSRYEQYF. DNA of the CDR3: TGTGCCAGCAGCCTTTCGCGTTACGAGCAGTACTTC.

In this sample, this clonotype turned up many times. The V gene is TRBV7-2, the J gene TRBJ2-7; D uncertain. CDR3 length: 14 residues. Trimming left V 5 bases short and J 5 bases short, with 16 bases between. Germline loops: CDR1 SGHTA, CDR2 FQGNSA. The CDR3 region has the DNA TGTGCCAGCAGCCCTCGACTGTTCACCGACGAGCAGTACTTC. Translation: CASSPRLFTDEQYF.

The sample holds many counts of this clonotype. V is TRBV6-1 and J is TRBJ1-2; D ambiguous. This CDR3 is built from 13 residues. Germline V gene data show CDR1 as MNHNS and CDR2 as SASEGT. V lost 6 bases and J 5 bases, leaving 13 bases between the germline ends. CDR3 sequence reads: CASSPARGYGYTF. The CDR3 DNA reads as TGTGCCAGCAGCCCAGCGCGAGGTTATGGCTACACCTTC.

The chain carries TRBV20-1 and TRBJ1-2; 10 bases are shared with TRBD1. Germline lookup yields CDR1 DFQATT and CDR2 SNEGSKA (reference sequence). This CDR3 region has 14 residues. Trimming cost V 3 bases and J 8 bases; bases outside gene matches: 9. The CDR3: CSASGQGGPGGYTF. CDR3 DNA: TGCAGTGCTAGCGGACAGGGGGGTCCTGGGGGCTACACCTTC.

This clonotype came up many times. The rearrangement joins TRBV6-5 to TRBJ1-3, with a possible D match to TRBD1 (5 bases). V gave up 0 bases and J gave up 3 bases, with 9 bases separating them. The CDR3 is 15 residues long. Germline V lookup: CDR1 MNHEY, CDR2 SVGAGI. The CDR3 region has the DNA TGTGCCAGCAGTTACTCTGGGGACGGTGGAAACACCATATATTTT. The encoded protein is CASSYSGDGGNTIYF.

In the case of this clonotype: This CDR3 fails to terminate in the conserved phenylalanine or tryptophan, so it likely reflects a read error. The chain has TRBV28 and TRBJ2-7, with D perhaps matching TRBD1 (6 bases). V lost 1 base to trimming and J lost 0 bases, with 16 bases between them. The CDR3 sequence is 17 residues long. CDR1 is MDHEN and CDR2 is SYDVKM in the germline V gene. The chain's CDR3 is CASSLYTHRVSSYEQYL. CDR3 bases: TGTGCCAGCAGTTTATACACACACAGGGTCTCCTCCTACGAGCAGTACCTC.

This clonotype was recorded a few times. The chain combines TRBV27 with TRBJ1-6; D gene uncertain. CDR3 length: 19 amino acids. The germline gives CDR1 MNHEY, CDR2 SMNVEV (reference sequence). The CDR3 region has the DNA TGTGCGCAGCTTCAGCCAGAGAGAGAGGAAAACGGCCTAGATTCACCCCTCCACTTT. Translated: CAQLQPEREENGLDSPLHF.

This clonotype was counted many times. V and J are TRBV4-1 and TRBJ2-5; weak D call: TRBD1 (5 bases). Trimming stripped 1 base from V and 4 bases from J, with 16 bases between. Germline V gene sequence: CDR1 MGHRA, CDR2 YSYEKL. The CDR3 runs 16 residues. CDR3 coding DNA: TGCGCCAGCAGCCAAGTCTCTTTCCAGGGTATAGAGACCCAGTACTTC. It codes for CASSQVSFQGIETQYF.

This chain joins TRBV6-2 or TRBV6-3 and TRBJ1-3, with no clear D. Deletions cut 2 bases from V and 0 bases from J, with 8 bases between. This CDR3 comprises 15 residues. Germline V CDR1 and CDR2: MNHEY, SVGEGT. The CDR3 protein is CASSYRGISGNTIYF. The CDR3 DNA follows: TGTGCCAGCAGTTACCGCGGGATCTCTGGAAACACCATATATTTT.

V is TRBV6-1 and J is TRBJ1-5; 9 positions match TRBD1. V lost 10 bases, J lost 4 bases, and 2 bases stayed unmatched. Germline loops: CDR1 MNHNS, CDR2 SASEGT. CDR3 size: 12 residues. The CDR3 coding sequence is TGTGCCACCGACAGGGGGAATCAGCCCCAGCATTTT. Translated: CATDRGNQPQHF.

In this sample, this clonotype turned up a few times. The chain has TRBV6-2 or TRBV6-3 and TRBJ2-7, with TRBD1 identical over 9 bases. Germline CDR1 reads MNHEY; CDR2 reads SVGEGT. V lost 2 bases to trimming and J lost 0 bases; unmatched junction nucleotides: 20. CDR3 size: 21 residues. For the CDR3, the DNA is TGTGCCAGCAGTTACCCCGGTAAGGACAGGGGCTTTTTCCAGAGCTCCTACGAGCAGTACTTC. Translation: CASSYPGKDRGFFQSSYEQYF.

This clonotype showed up many times. The V call is TRBV12-3 or TRBV12-4, the J call TRBJ2-7; a possible D gene is TRBD1 (5 bases). The V and J ends lost 4 bases and 3 bases respectively, with 10 bases between them. There are 13 residues in the CDR3. The CDR3 DNA reads as TGTGCCAGCAGTTCTGGCAGGGACTACGAGCAGTACTTC. Amino acid sequence: CASSSGRDYEQYF.

This clonotype was counted at least ten times. The chain is built from TRBV28 and TRBJ1-5, with 7 nucleotides matching TRBD1. From germline, CDR1 is MDHEN and CDR2 SYDVKM. The V and J ends lost 3 bases and 6 bases, in that order; junction bases with no gene match: 14. The CDR3 is made up of 17 amino acids. The CDR3 reads CASSFVFGDSSGQPQHF. For the CDR3, the DNA is TGTGCCAGCAGTTTCGTCTTCGGGGACAGCTCGGGTCAGCCCCAGCATTTT. The variable domain in full, with the rest retrieved from reference TRBV28 and TRBJ1-5, is DVKVTQSSRYLVKRTGEKVFLECVQDMDHENMFWYRQDPGLGLRLIYFSYDVKMKEKGDIPEGYSVSREKKERFSLILESASTNQTSMYLCASSFVFGDSSGQPQHFGDGTRLSIL.

This chain connects TRBV5-1 to TRBJ2-2, with TRBD1 matching over 7 bases. Unmatched junction bases numbered 6, after V lost 4 bases and J lost 3 bases. CDR3 length: 15 amino acids. Germline loops: CDR1 SGHRS, CDR2 YFSETQ. The DNA of the CDR3 is TGCGCCAGCAGCCCTGACAGGGTGGACACCGGGGAGCTGTTTTTT. Protein product: CASSPDRVDTGELFF. The entire variable domain, with the rest obtained from reference TRBV5-1 and TRBJ2-2, is as follows: KAGVTQTPRYLIKTRGQQVTLSCSPISGHRSVSWYQQTPGQGLQFLFEYFSETQRNKGNFPGRFSGRQFSNSRSEMNVSTLELGDSALYLCASSPDRVDTGELFFGEGSRLTVL.

This clonotype has a count of ten or more. The V and J genes are TRBV27 and TRBJ2-7; no firm D call. With 3 bases removed from V and 5 bases from J, the gap between germline ends came to 14 bases. The CDR3 sequence is 14 residues long. Germline loops: CDR1 MNHEY, CDR2 SMNVEV (reference sequence). CDR3 in DNA: TGTGCCAGCAGTTTCTTCGAGACAAGGAACGAGCAGTACTTC. Amino acids: CASSFFETRNEQYF.

The sample holds many counts of this clonotype. V usage is TRBV6-1 and J usage is TRBJ2-7; D might be TRBD1 (5 bases). The CDR3 totals 14 residues. Germline CDR1 MNHNS, CDR2 SASEGT. The ends were cut back, 2 bases at V and 0 bases at J, with 8 bases in the middle. The CDR3 DNA reads as TGTGCCAGCAGTGAACAGACAGTCTCCTACGAGCAGTACTTC. Encoded protein: CASSEQTVSYEQYF.

This clonotype occurred many times. This rearrangement joins TRBV5-1 to TRBJ2-7, with TRBD1 identical over 10 bases. This CDR3 is built from 13 residues. V lost 5 bases, J lost 6 bases, and 5 bases stayed unmatched. Germline V gives CDR1 SGHRS, CDR2 YFSETQ. DNA of the CDR3: TGCGCCAGCAGAGATCGGACAGGGGGCGAGCAGTACTTC. The encoded protein is CASRDRTGGEQYF. Full variable domain (rest looked up from reference TRBV5-1 and TRBJ2-7): KAGVTQTPRYLIKTRGQQVTLSCSPISGHRSVSWYQQTPGQGLQFLFEYFSETQRNKGNFPGRFSGRQFSNSRSEMNVSTLELGDSALYLCASRDRTGGEQYFGPGTRLTVT.